These 31 T cell receptor beta chains originate from one sample sequenced in a study of graft-versus-host responses after intestinal transplantation. These receptors' antigens are unknown. The assay was immunoSEQ multiplex PCR, and TCRdb's table has in-frame clones only and misses some. The sample carries roughly 100,000 clones, roughly 93% recorded once. The input for sequencing was unstimulated CD8+ T cells sorted from spleen or lymph node cells, taken before intestinal transplant. The receptors were gathered from a human donor who received an intestinal transplant.

The rearrangement uses TRBV6-5 and TRBJ1-2; D may be TRBD1 (6 bases). The CDR3 is 14 amino acids. Germline V gene sequence: CDR1 MNHEY, CDR2 SVGAGI. Trimming took off 5 bases at V and 4 bases at J, with 14 bases between the two ends. Written as DNA, the CDR3 is TGTGCCAGCAGTCCCCTGACAGGTGTCTATGGCTACACCTTC. Translation gives CASSPLTGVYGYTF.

This sequence joins TRBV5-4 and TRBJ2-3; no clear D. V lost 2 bases to trimming and J lost 1 base, with 14 bases between them. CDR3 length: 16 residues. Germline V gene lookup returns CDR1 SGHNT and CDR2 YYREEE (reference sequence). This CDR3 is CASSLRSSTGTDTQYF. In DNA form, the CDR3 reads TGTGCCAGCAGCTTAAGATCGTCGACGGGCACAGATACGCAGTATTTT.

V usage is TRBV15 and J usage is TRBJ1-2; D is ambiguous. Germline lookup yields CDR1 LNHNV and CDR2 YYDKDF (reference sequence). CDR3 length: 15 amino acids. Trimming cost V 0 bases and J 7 bases, with 15 bases left between them. CDR3 in DNA: TGTGCCACCAGCAGAGAGACCCAAATTATTCGTGGCTACACCTTC. Translating gives CATSRETQIIRGYTF.

The chain employs TRBV5-6 and TRBJ2-5; 8 positions agree with TRBD2. The CDR3 extends over 16 amino acids. The V gene's germline CDR1 is SGHDT and CDR2 YYEEEE. V lost 4 bases, J lost 5 bases, and 13 bases stayed unmatched. CDR3 bases: TGTGCCAGCAGCCCCAAGGGGCAGCGCGGGGGGGAGACCCAGTACTTC. Encoded protein: CASSPKGQRGGETQYF.

This chain connects TRBV27 to TRBJ2-7, with 7 bases identical to TRBD1. Germline lookup yields CDR1 MNHEY and CDR2 SMNVEV (reference sequence). Trimming at V came to 6 bases and at J to 2 bases, leaving 10 bases not matched to a gene. There are 15 residues in the CDR3. CDR3 protein: CASSIKDRTPYEQYF. In DNA form, the CDR3 reads TGTGCCAGCAGCATAAAGGACAGGACTCCCTACGAGCAGTACTTC.

This chain links TRBV4-1 with TRBJ1-6; D call uncertain. CDR1 is MGHRA and CDR2 is YSYEKL in the germline V gene. The CDR3 has 14 residues. V was cut by 2 bases and J by 3 bases, with 5 bases left in between. The CDR3 DNA is TGCGCCAGCAGCCAACAGCTCTATAATTCACCCCTCCACTTT. Its translation: CASSQQLYNSPLHF.

This chain links TRBV7-9 with TRBJ2-5; D unresolved. With 1 base removed from V and 1 base from J, the gap between germline ends came to 7 bases. Germline V gene data show CDR1 as SEHNR and CDR2 as FQNEAQ (reference sequence). The CDR3 runs 14 residues. The CDR3 sequence: CASSLGDSQETQYF. CDR3 nucleotide sequence: TGTGCCAGCAGCTTAGGGGATAGCCAAGAGACCCAGTACTTC.

The chain employs TRBV4-2 and TRBJ2-1; 11 bases line up with TRBD2. Looked up from germline, CDR1 is LGHNA and CDR2 is YNFKEQ. This CDR3 is built from 22 residues. Germline trimming cut 3 bases from V and 0 bases from J; bases unmatched to any gene: 19. CDR3 sequence: CASSHGRGTTSGAHSSYNEQFF. The DNA of the CDR3 is TGTGCCAGCAGCCACGGGCGAGGAACGACTAGCGGGGCCCACAGCTCCTACAATGAGCAGTTCTTC.

This chain links TRBV7-7 with TRBJ2-5; possible D gene TRBD2, 6 bases. Germline CDR1 is SSHAT and CDR2 is FNYEAQ (reference sequence). Trimming took off 1 base at V and 1 base at J, with 10 bases between the two ends. The CDR3 has 15 residues. CDR3 amino acids: CASSLVSGVQETQYF. DNA for the CDR3: TGTGCCAGCAGCTTAGTGTCGGGGGTCCAAGAGACCCAGTACTTC.

V is TRBV7-8 and J is TRBJ2-4, with D perhaps given as TRBD1 or TRBD2 (5 bases each). The CDR3 is 16 amino acids. Deletions cut 5 bases from V and 0 bases from J, with 14 bases between. Germline lookup yields CDR1 SGHVS and CDR2 FQNEAQ. DNA of the CDR3: TGTGCCAGCAGCCCAGAGGGACCGCTAGCCAAAAACATTCAGTACTTC. Encoded protein: CASSPEGPLAKNIQYF.

This rearrangement joins TRBV4-1 to TRBJ1-5; possibly TRBD1 for D (6 bases). CDR3 length equals 14 residues. Germline V lookup: CDR1 MGHRA, CDR2 YSYEKL. Trimming stripped 3 bases from V and 4 bases from J, with 10 bases between. CDR3 sequence: CASSQVQGNQPQHF. DNA for the CDR3: TGCGCCAGCAGCCAGGTACAGGGAAATCAGCCCCAGCATTTT.

This rearrangement joins TRBV7-9 to TRBJ2-5; D possibly uses TRBD1 or TRBD2 (6 bases each). This CDR3 comprises 15 residues. With 5 bases removed from V and 5 bases from J, the gap between germline ends came to 18 bases. Germline CDR1 and CDR2: SEHNR and FQNEAQ (reference sequence). For the CDR3, the DNA is TGTGCCAGCAGCACCGTGGGTAGGGGGGTGGAGACCCAGTACTTC. This gives the protein CASSTVGRGVETQYF.

V and J are TRBV5-1 and TRBJ2-3; no clear D gene. The V end was cut by 0 bases, the J end by 3 bases, with 8 bases between. The CDR3 is 14 amino acids. Germline V gene lookup returns CDR1 SGHRS and CDR2 YFSETQ. The CDR3 coding sequence is TGCGCCAGCAGCTTGGGGGTCGGTACAGATACGCAGTATTTT. Translated: CASSLGVGTDTQYF.

The chain couples TRBV4-2 to TRBJ1-2, with D uncertain. The length of the CDR3 is 15 residues. The V and J ends lost 3 bases and 5 bases respectively, with 16 bases between them. Germline values: CDR1 LGHNA, CDR2 YNFKEQ. The CDR3 loop reads CASSQIGEDLYGYTF. CDR3 DNA sequence: TGTGCCAGCAGCCAGATCGGGGAGGATCTATATGGCTACACCTTC.

This sequence joins TRBV7-3 and TRBJ2-3, with 9 bases lining up with TRBD2. CDR1 is SGHTA and CDR2 is FQGTGA in the germline V gene. The CDR3 sequence is 15 residues long. Germline trimming cut 5 bases from V and 2 bases from J; bases unmatched to any gene: 5. The chain's CDR3 is CASSIKRGDTDTQYF. The CDR3 nucleotides are TGTGCCAGCAGCATCAAGCGGGGGGACACAGATACGCAGTATTTT.

The chain has TRBV5-1 and TRBJ1-1; 7 nucleotides align to TRBD1. Germline V gene data show CDR1 as SGHRS and CDR2 as YFSETQ. The CDR3 runs to 14 residues. The junction had 5 bases not matched to a gene; V was cut back by 4 bases and J by 2 bases. The CDR3 is CASSQGQSNTEAFF. CDR3 in DNA: TGCGCCAGCAGCCAGGGACAGTCCAACACTGAAGCTTTCTTT.

V is TRBV27 and J is TRBJ2-7, with 7 bases matching TRBD2. The CDR3 consists of 14 residues. Looked up from germline, CDR1 is MNHEY and CDR2 is SMNVEV (reference sequence). J was trimmed by 3 bases and V by 3 bases; bases with no gene match: 5. As DNA, the CDR3 is TGTGCCAGCAGTTTTGGAGCGGGGTTCTACGAGCAGTACTTC. Translation gives CASSFGAGFYEQYF.

This clone came up once. The chain joins TRBV28 to TRBJ2-7; 12 nucleotides match TRBD1. Germline-derived CDR1 and CDR2 are MDHEN and SYDVKM. The CDR3 consists of 18 residues. The V and J ends lost 5 bases and 7 bases, in that order; junction bases with no gene match: 18. The CDR3 protein is CASSPPMGLGQGAGEQYF. The DNA for the CDR3 is TGTGCCAGCAGTCCACCTATGGGTTTGGGACAGGGGGCGGGAGAGCAGTACTTC.

The chain is built from TRBV11-2 and TRBJ2-4, with D possibly called TRBD1 or TRBD2 (6 bases each). The V end was cut by 3 bases, the J end by 9 bases, with 15 bases between. Per germline, CDR1 SGHAT and CDR2 FQNNGV. This CDR3 spans 14 amino acids. CDR3 nucleotide sequence: TGTGCCAGCAGCTTTCGGTTGGGGGGCGGCATTCAGTACTTC. It is translated as CASSFRLGGGIQYF.

The chain joins TRBV6-5 to TRBJ1-4; a possible D gene is TRBD1 (5 bases). V was pared by 5 bases and J by 2 bases, with 12 bases between. The CDR3 runs to 15 residues. The germline V gene has CDR1 MNHEY and CDR2 SVGAGI. CDR3 nucleotides: TGTGCCAGCAGTAGATGGGGGTCGACTAATGAAAAACTGTTTTTT. This gives the protein CASSRWGSTNEKLFF.

The chain joins TRBV15 to TRBJ2-1; tentatively, D is TRBD1 (6 bases). The CDR3 consists of 14 residues. Trimming pared 11 bases from V and 4 bases from J, leaving 18 bases between. CDR1 and CDR2 (germline): LNHNV, YYDKDF (reference sequence). Here the CDR3 reads CAVESGVQYNEQFF. CDR3 in DNA: TGTGCCGTGGAATCAGGGGTACAATACAATGAGCAGTTCTTC.

This rearrangement joins TRBV27 to TRBJ1-2; weak D call: TRBD1 (5 bases). The CDR3 runs to 14 residues. Trimming left V 6 bases short and J 4 bases short, with 15 bases between. Germline V gene lookup returns CDR1 MNHEY and CDR2 SMNVEV (reference sequence). In nucleotides, the CDR3 is TGTGCCAGCAGCCCAGGGATAACTGGCTATGGCTACACCTTC. Encoded protein: CASSPGITGYGYTF.

The chain links TRBV4-1 to TRBJ1-6, with a tentative D call TRBD1 (5 bases). CDR3 length: 14 amino acids. Trimming pared 4 bases from V and 13 bases from J, leaving 17 bases between. From germline, CDR1 is MGHRA and CDR2 YSYEKL. CDR3 sequence: CASSRQKATTPLHF. CDR3 sequence (DNA): TGCGCCAGCAGCCGACAGAAGGCGACGACTCCCCTCCACTTT.

V is TRBV5-5 and J is TRBJ1-6; TRBD1 aligns across 7 bases. J gave up 8 bases and V 4 bases, and 9 bases lay outside the gene matches. The germline CDR1 and CDR2 sequences are SGHKS and YYEKEE (reference sequence). The CDR3 spans 15 residues. CDR3 protein: CASSPSDRVDSPLHF. The CDR3 region has the DNA TGTGCCAGCAGCCCCTCCGACAGGGTCGATTCACCCCTCCACTTT.

The chain links TRBV2 to TRBJ2-1; tentatively, D is TRBD1 or TRBD2 (5 bases each). Trimming took 6 bases from V and 4 from J, leaving 16 bases between them. CDR1 and CDR2 (germline): SNHLY, FYNNEI. The CDR3 runs to 15 residues. The CDR3 nucleotides are TGTGCCAGCAGAAAGGGGAGTGGCCGGTACAATGAGCAGTTCTTC. It is translated as CASRKGSGRYNEQFF.

This clone was counted only a few times. The chain has TRBV5-5 and TRBJ1-6; unclear D gene. The CDR3 is 16 amino acids. CDR1 SGHKS and CDR2 YYEKEE come from the germline V gene (reference sequence). V shed 0 bases and J shed 7 bases, with 14 bases lying between them. CDR3 nucleotide sequence: TGTGCCAGCAGCTTGGAGTCTATGCCTCAAAATTCACCCCTCCACTTT. Amino acids: CASSLESMPQNSPLHF.

The chain is built from TRBV7-6 and TRBJ1-4, with D tentatively TRBD1 (5 bases). V was clipped by 7 bases and J by 5 bases, with 17 bases between them. This CDR3 has 15 residues. Germline loops: CDR1 SGHVS, CDR2 FNYEAQ. Here the CDR3 reads CASNYTGALNEKLFF. The CDR3, as DNA: TGTGCCAGCAACTACACAGGCGCCCTCAATGAAAAACTGTTTTTT.

This chain links TRBV4-1 with TRBJ1-6, with TRBD1 as a possible D gene (5 bases). V dropped 2 bases and J dropped 9 bases, with 5 bases sitting between them. Germline V gene sequence: CDR1 MGHRA, CDR2 YSYEKL. This CDR3 is built from 12 residues. The CDR3 bases are TGCGCCAGCAGCCAACAGGGTTCACCCCTCCACTTT. It encodes CASSQQGSPLHF.

The rearrangement links TRBV2 to TRBJ2-1, with no clear D. V was clipped by 7 bases and J by 8 bases, with 6 bases between them. Germline CDR1 reads SNHLY; CDR2 reads FYNNEI. The CDR3 is 10 residues long. CDR3 protein: CASTFYEQFF. In DNA form, the CDR3 reads TGTGCCAGCACCTTCTATGAGCAGTTCTTC.

This clone was seen only once. The chain has TRBV14 and TRBJ2-7; TRBD2 is a possible D gene (5 bases). The CDR3 runs to 13 residues. Germline assignment: CDR1 SGHDN and CDR2 FVKESK. The ends were cut back, 1 base at V and 4 bases at J, with 8 bases in the middle. CDR3 bases: TGTGCCAGCAGCCAAGGGGGAGCTTACGAGCAGTACTTC. Protein sequence: CASSQGGAYEQYF.

The V gene is TRBV13, the J gene TRBJ2-7; TRBD2 aligns across 8 bases. The ends lost 6 bases at V and 5 bases at J; junction bases unmatched: 6. Germline V gives CDR1 PRHDT, CDR2 FYEKMQ (reference sequence). The CDR3 extends over 13 amino acids. In DNA, the CDR3 is TGTGCCAGCAGTTCCGGGACTAGGGACGAGCAGTACTTC. This codes for CASSSGTRDEQYF.